This TCR beta chain was sequenced in a study of blood T cell repertoires in COVID-19. Study background: Whether acute or convalescent, the COVID-19 samples came from the United States, Italy and Spain. Nucleic acid was either cDNA or gDNA, and it came from T cells, B-cell-depleted T cells, or PBMCs.

Per the original methods: Estimation of nucleated cell counts relied on the amplification of reference gene primers. Using immunoSEQ multiplex PCR, the repertoire was profiled, and TCRdb retains in-frame clones only, with some absent. The V and J calls and clone size come from that table; D and trimming were worked out from the DNA. Among 250,000 or so clones listed, roughly nine tenths were seen once. The CDR3 is made up of 14 amino acids. Germline lookup yields CDR1 SGHRS and CDR2 YFSETQ. The V end was cut by 0 bases, the J end by 5 bases, with 12 bases between. The chain links TRBV5-1 to TRBJ2-7; perhaps TRBD2 as D (6 bases). The sequence was obtained from a woman between 40 and 50 years old who had recovered from COVID-19. The source material was peripheral blood. The CDR3 DNA follows: TGCGCCAGCAGCTTGGACCTTGGAGGGAACGAGCAGTACTTC. It specifies CASSLDLGGNEQYF.